Listed here are 20 T cell receptor beta chains from one sample, sequenced in a study of control samples from healthy donors and cancer patients. The assay was immunoSEQ multiplex PCR, and TCRdb's table has in-frame clones only and misses some. Among fewer than 250,000 clones listed, roughly nine tenths were seen once. Sequenced input: blood. These receptors were obtained from a man younger than 40 in good health.

This clone was counted once. The chain employs TRBV2 and TRBJ1-5, with TRBD1 matching 7 bases. This CDR3 spans 14 amino acids. The germline CDR1 and CDR2 sequences are SNHLY and FYNNEI. The V and J ends lost 6 bases and 4 bases, in that order; junction bases with no gene match: 6. The CDR3 is CASRRDSRNQPQHF. The CDR3 bases are TGTGCCAGCAGGCGGGACAGTAGGAATCAGCCCCAGCATTTT.

This chain connects TRBV5-1 to TRBJ2-3; D is ambiguous. The CDR3 totals 12 residues. From germline, CDR1 is SGHRS and CDR2 YFSETQ. V lost 4 bases, J lost 8 bases, and 11 bases lay in between. The chain's CDR3 is CASSLGSPTQYF. CDR3 DNA: TGCGCCAGCAGCCTGGGTAGTCCTACGCAGTATTTT.

The CDR3: CASSEQGPGELFF. The CDR3 DNA sequence: TGTGCCAGCAGCGAACAGGGCCCCGGGGAGCTGTTTTTT. This sequence joins TRBV11-2 and TRBJ2-2; the D gene is possibly TRBD1 (6 bases). The CDR3 runs to 13 residues. Per the germline V gene, CDR1 is SGHAT and CDR2 is FQNNGV. The V end lost 5 bases, the J end lost 6 bases, and 10 bases lay between the germline ends.

The chain couples TRBV19 to TRBJ2-1; D unclear. This CDR3 has 12 amino acids. Germline CDR1 LNHDA, CDR2 SQIVND (reference sequence). V lost 3 bases, J lost 9 bases, and 9 bases lay in between. The CDR3 region is CASSIVGTEQFF. For the CDR3, the DNA is TGTGCCAGTAGTATCGTGGGCACTGAGCAGTTCTTC. The entire variable domain, with the rest obtained from reference TRBV19 and TRBJ2-1, is as follows: DGGITQSPKYLFRKEGQNVTLSCEQNLNHDAMYWYRQDPGQGLRLIYYSQIVNDFQKGDIAEGYSVSREKKESFPLTVTSAQKNPTAFYLCASSIVGTEQFFGPGTRLTVL.

The rearrangement links TRBV5-1 to TRBJ1-6; 8 nucleotides match TRBD1. The CDR3 has 14 residues. Germline-derived CDR1 and CDR2 are SGHRS and YFSETQ. The junction had 4 bases not matched to a gene; V was cut back by 4 bases and J by 7 bases. DNA of the CDR3: TGCGCCAGCAGCGGACAGGGAGGGAATTCACCCCTCCACTTT. The encoded protein is CASSGQGGNSPLHF.

The chain is built from TRBV12-5 and TRBJ2-4; D gene uncertain. Per germline, CDR1 LGHNT and CDR2 FRNRAP. This CDR3 has 14 amino acids. The ends were cut back, 1 base at V and 6 bases at J, with 10 bases in the middle. The DNA for the CDR3 is TGTGCTAGTGGTTTGGGTTCGCATAGAAACATTCAGTACTTC. Translated: CASGLGSHRNIQYF.

The chain couples TRBV5-1 to TRBJ1-6, with 7 bases lining up with TRBD1. V dropped 6 bases and J dropped 7; count of bases not matched to a gene: 10. CDR3 length: 15 amino acids. The germline CDR1 and CDR2 sequences are SGHRS and YFSETQ. This CDR3 is CASKADRAVNSPLHF. The CDR3 region has the DNA TGCGCCAGCAAGGCTGACAGGGCCGTAAATTCACCCCTCCACTTT.

The chain uses TRBV15 and TRBJ2-5; D call uncertain. CDR3 length: 14 amino acids. Trimming pared 0 bases from V and 2 bases from J, leaving 7 bases between. CDR1 LNHNV and CDR2 YYDKDF come from the germline V gene (reference sequence). DNA of the CDR3: TGTGCCACCAGCAGAGAACAACAGCAAGAGACCCAGTACTTC. Its translation is CATSREQQQETQYF.

The chain is built from TRBV4-1 and TRBJ2-3; 11 bases match TRBD2. The junction had 8 bases not matched to a gene; V was cut back by 1 base and J by 2 bases. Per the germline V gene, CDR1 is MGHRA and CDR2 is YSYEKL. This CDR3 has 18 residues. The CDR3 sequence is CASSQVVTSGGPTDTQYF. DNA for the CDR3: TGCGCCAGCAGCCAAGTAGTAACTAGCGGGGGACCCACAGATACGCAGTATTTT.

The rearrangement joins TRBV7-2 to TRBJ1-6; maybe TRBD1 (5 bases). The germline CDR1 and CDR2 sequences are SGHTA and FQGNSA. This CDR3 is built from 15 residues. V was trimmed by 0 bases and J by 10 bases, leaving 13 bases between them. The DNA for the CDR3 is TGTGCCAGCAGCTTAGCGGGAGGGGTTGGGTCACCCCTCCACTTT. Encoded protein: CASSLAGGVGSPLHF.

This rearrangement joins TRBV5-1 to TRBJ1-4; possible D gene TRBD1, 5 bases. The CDR3 covers 12 residues. Germline V gives CDR1 SGHRS, CDR2 YFSETQ. V was pared by 5 bases and J by 6 bases, with 8 bases between. CDR3 region: CASRGVDEKLFF. CDR3 nucleotide sequence: TGCGCCAGCAGGGGGGTGGATGAAAAACTGTTTTTT. The complete variable domain, with remaining parts taken from reference TRBV5-1 and TRBJ1-4, reads KAGVTQTPRYLIKTRGQQVTLSCSPISGHRSVSWYQQTPGQGLQFLFEYFSETQRNKGNFPGRFSGRQFSNSRSEMNVSTLELGDSALYLCASRGVDEKLFFGSGTQLSVL.

J is TRBJ1-2 and V is TRBV19, with D unresolved. Trimming took off 3 bases at V and 8 bases at J, with 16 bases between the two ends. In germline, CDR1 is LNHDA, CDR2 SQIVND (reference sequence). This CDR3 is built from 14 residues. The CDR3 loop is CASSIPGPVYGYTF. The CDR3 nucleotides read TGTGCCAGTAGTATCCCAGGTCCCGTCTACGGCTACACCTTC.

V usage is TRBV4-1 and J usage is TRBJ2-1; TRBD2 matches at 14 bases. The CDR3 runs to 18 residues. Germline loops: CDR1 MGHRA, CDR2 YSYEKL. V gave up 1 base and J gave up 7 bases; unmatched junction bases: 9. The CDR3 loop is CASSQGLAGGPRGNEQFF. The DNA for the CDR3 is TGCGCCAGCAGCCAAGGACTAGCGGGGGGGCCGAGAGGTAATGAGCAGTTCTTC.

The CDR3 DNA reads as TGTGCCAGCAGTACTTACCGACAGGGCATAGGCGAGCAGTACTTC. Encoded protein: CASSTYRQGIGEQYF. This rearrangement joins TRBV27 to TRBJ2-7; TRBD1 agrees at 7 bases. Unmatched junction bases numbered 13, after V lost 5 bases and J lost 6 bases. There are 15 residues in the CDR3. Germline loops: CDR1 MNHEY, CDR2 SMNVEV (reference sequence).

This clone was detected only a few times. DNA for the CDR3: TGTGCCAGCAGCTCTAAGGGCCCAGATACGCAGTATTTT. Protein sequence: CASSSKGPDTQYF. The V gene is TRBV7-9, the J gene TRBJ2-3, with D unresolved. Trimming pared 4 bases from V and 4 bases from J, leaving 9 bases between. The CDR3 has 13 amino acids. Germline loops: CDR1 SEHNR, CDR2 FQNEAQ (reference sequence).

The V gene is TRBV10-2, the J gene TRBJ2-1, with D uncertain. The germline V and J ends were trimmed by 0 bases and 0 bases, with 6 bases remaining between them. The V gene's germline CDR1 is WSHSY and CDR2 SAAADI. This CDR3 comprises 15 residues. The CDR3 coding sequence is TGCGCCAGCAGTGAGTCCCGGTACTCCTACAATGAGCAGTTCTTC. It translates to CASSESRYSYNEQFF.

The gene calls are TRBV27 and TRBJ1-6; D is perhaps TRBD1 (6 bases). Germline V gene data show CDR1 as MNHEY and CDR2 as SMNVEV (reference sequence). With 6 bases removed from V and 4 bases from J, the gap between germline ends came to 7 bases. The CDR3 loop spans 13 amino acids. CDR3 nucleotide sequence: TGTGCCAGCAGAGACAGGTATAATTCACCCCTCCACTTT. Translating gives CASRDRYNSPLHF.

The V call is TRBV7-2, the J call TRBJ2-2, with a tentative D call TRBD1 (6 bases). V lost 4 bases and J lost 1, with 10 bases in between. The CDR3 has 15 amino acids. In germline, CDR1 is SGHTA, CDR2 FQGNSA. As DNA, the CDR3 is TGTGCCAGCAGCTGGGGCAGGGGGAACACCGGGGAGCTGTTTTTT. Translation gives CASSWGRGNTGELFF.

The chain has TRBV18 and TRBJ1-4; D gene uncertain. Germline V gene lookup returns CDR1 KGHSH and CDR2 LQKENI. The germline V and J ends were trimmed by 2 bases and 0 bases, with 13 bases remaining between them. The CDR3 has 17 amino acids. This CDR3 reads CASSPRQINPTNEKLFF. In DNA, the CDR3 is TGTGCCAGCTCACCAAGGCAGATCAACCCAACTAATGAAAAACTGTTTTTT.

This sequence joins TRBV28 and TRBJ2-3, with D hard to call. The CDR3 has 11 residues. Trimming shortened V by 3 bases and J by 5 bases, and 3 bases separated the two germline ends. Germline CDR1 is MDHEN and CDR2 is SYDVKM. The CDR3 is CASSLGDTQYF. The CDR3, as DNA: TGTGCCAGCAGTTTGGGAGATACGCAGTATTTT.